The 19 T cell receptor beta chains reported below all come from one sample, sequenced in a study of CD8+CD57+ T cells in acquired aplastic anemia. The use of genomic DNA as template underpinned the TCR beta VDJ and CDR3 profiling. TCRdb independently ran MiXCR on the reads; one entry per CDR3 protein. This sample has 100,000 to 120,000 distinct CDR3 sequences, with roughly 51% found just once. The sample consisted of sorted CD4+, CD8+, or CD8+CD57+ T cells (not recorded which) from PBMCs. The receptors were sampled from a human donor in good health, serving as a control.

Only one count was recorded for this clonotype. One base away lies a much larger clone, so this may be a sequencing read error. The chain couples TRBV11-3 to TRBJ1-1, with 8 bases that match TRBD1. Germline CDR1 is SGHNT and CDR2 is YENEEA. The CDR3 spans 16 residues. The CDR3 is CASSFLTGALNTEASF. CDR3 nucleotides: TGTGCCAGCAGCTTTTTGACAGGGGCTTTGAACACTGAAGCTTCCTTT.

In this sample, this clonotype turned up many times. V is TRBV12-3 or TRBV12-4 and J is TRBJ2-1, with 7 bases lining up with TRBD1. V shed 8 bases, J shed 3 bases, and the junction held 7 bases outside the gene matches. CDR3 length equals 14 residues. The CDR3: CASGPGQIYNEQFF. The CDR3 nucleotides are TGTGCCAGCGGACCGGGACAGATCTACAATGAGCAGTTCTTC.

This chain joins TRBV27 and TRBJ1-1; the D is unclear. Germline CDR1 and CDR2: MNHEY and SMNVEV (reference sequence). There are 13 residues in the CDR3. V dropped 8 bases and J dropped 1 base, with 11 bases sitting between them. Here the CDR3 DNA reads TGTGCCAGCGGTCTTTTCGCGAACACTGAAGCTTTCTTT. Translating gives CASGLFANTEAFF.

The chain recombines TRBV10-2 with TRBJ1-2; D might be TRBD1 (6 bases). The V end lost 6 bases, the J end lost 4 bases, and 21 bases lay between the germline ends. The CDR3 contains 16 residues. The V gene's germline CDR1 is WSHSY and CDR2 SAAADI. For the CDR3, the DNA is TGCGCCAGCAGCCAAACCCGGACAGCAATTACCTATGGCTACACCTTC. Encoded protein: CASSQTRTAITYGYTF.

The chain employs TRBV7-2 and TRBJ2-3, with D maybe TRBD2 (5 bases). CDR3 size: 14 residues. CDR1 and CDR2 (germline): SGHTA, FQGNSA. The V gene lost 3 bases and the J gene lost 6 bases, with 13 bases spanning the gap. The CDR3 nucleotides read TGTGCCAGCAGCTTTGGACTGCCTGGGGATACGCAGTATTTT. This encodes CASSFGLPGDTQYF. The entire variable domain, with the rest obtained from reference TRBV7-2 and TRBJ2-3, is as follows: GAGVSQSPSNKVTEKGKDVELRCDPISGHTALYWYRQSLGQGLEFLIYFQGNSAPDKSGLPSDRFSAERTGGSVSTLTIQRTQQEDSAVYLCASSFGLPGDTQYFGPGTRLTVL.

The V gene is TRBV7-9, the J gene TRBJ1-6; a possible D gene is TRBD1 (6 bases). This CDR3 has 13 amino acids. The germline gives CDR1 SEHNR, CDR2 FQNEAQ (reference sequence). V shed 5 bases and J shed 9 bases, with 11 bases lying between them. The CDR3 DNA reads TGTGCCAGCAGCCAGGGACAACGTTCACCCCTCCACTTT. Translation: CASSQGQRSPLHF.

This clonotype has only a few counts. A much more abundant neighbour one base away suggests this may be a read error. The chain carries TRBV11-1 and TRBJ2-7; 7 bases align to TRBD1. The J segment lost 7 bases and the V segment lost 1 base, leaving 28 bases of the junction unmatched. The germline CDR1 and CDR2 sequences are SGHAT and FQDESV (reference sequence). The CDR3 is 21 residues long. CDR3 nucleotides: TGTGCCAGCAGCTTAGGTTCCTTGGGGGACAGCCATGTTGTGGTTTACAATGAGCAGTACTTC. It encodes CASSLGSLGDSHVVVYNEQYF.

The V gene is TRBV10-3, the J gene TRBJ1-5; 10 bases agree with TRBD1. V lost 6 bases to trimming and J lost 7 bases; unmatched junction nucleotides: 0. The germline V gene encodes CDR1 ENHRY and CDR2 SYGVKD. The CDR3 sequence is 12 residues long. The CDR3: CAIRGQGQPQHF. The DNA of the CDR3 is TGTGCCATCAGGGGACAGGGGCAGCCCCAGCATTTT.

The J gene is TRBJ2-3, the V gene TRBV19; 8 bases match TRBD2. The CDR3 spans 16 residues. After removal of 8 bases from V and 4 bases from J, the junction contained 14 bases not matched to a gene. Germline V lookup: CDR1 LNHDA, CDR2 SQIVND (reference sequence). CDR3 loop: CASQRAGAIDADTQYF. Written as DNA, the CDR3 is TGTGCCAGTCAGCGAGCGGGAGCAATTGACGCAGATACGCAGTATTTT.

The chain combines TRBV7-2 with TRBJ1-2; D not resolved. This CDR3 has 12 residues. The germline V gene has CDR1 SGHTA and CDR2 FQGNSA. V shed 3 bases and J shed 3 bases, with 5 bases lying between them. CDR3 sequence reads: CASSFEYYGYTF. The CDR3 DNA reads as TGTGCCAGCAGCTTCGAATACTATGGCTACACCTTC.

This clonotype was found many times. V and J are TRBV7-2 and TRBJ2-3; TRBD2 matches 10 bases. The junction had 10 bases not matched to a gene; V was cut back by 8 bases and J by 2 bases. This CDR3 is built from 16 residues. The V gene's germline CDR1 is SGHTA and CDR2 FQGNSA. The CDR3 here is CASGGSGGPPTDTQYF. In nucleotides, the CDR3 is TGTGCCAGCGGGGGTAGCGGGGGGCCACCCACAGATACGCAGTATTTT. The complete variable domain, with remaining parts taken from reference TRBV7-2 and TRBJ2-3, reads GAGVSQSPSNKVTEKGKDVELRCDPISGHTALYWYRQSLGQGLEFLIYFQGNSAPDKSGLPSDRFSAERTGGSVSTLTIQRTQQEDSAVYLCASGGSGGPPTDTQYFGPGTRLTVL.

This clonotype was recorded once. The genes are TRBV5-1 and TRBJ2-3; 9 nucleotides match TRBD1. The CDR3 runs 13 residues. Losses at the gene ends were 5 bases for V and 5 bases for J; bases not matched to a gene: 3. Germline assignment: CDR1 SGHRS and CDR2 YFSETQ. CDR3 in DNA: TGCGCCAGCAGACGACAGGGGGAAGATACGCAGTATTTT. It is translated as CASRRQGEDTQYF.

The chain recombines TRBV24-1 with TRBJ1-6; D may be TRBD1 (5 bases). V was clipped by 4 bases and J by 7 bases, with 7 bases between them. The germline V gene encodes CDR1 KGHDR and CDR2 SFDVKD. The CDR3 has 13 amino acids. CDR3 sequence (DNA): TGTGCCACCAGTGACCGACAGAATTCACCCCTCCACTTT. It translates to CATSDRQNSPLHF.

This clonotype has just one count. The chain joins TRBV5-8 to TRBJ1-1; 7 bases map to TRBD1. Per germline, CDR1 SGHTS and CDR2 YDEGEE. The CDR3 runs to 15 residues. V lost 4 bases to trimming and J lost 4 bases; unmatched junction nucleotides: 10. The CDR3 DNA is TGTGCCAGCAGCCCGCCGGACAGGAAAAGCACTGAAGCTTTCTTT. This translates into CASSPPDRKSTEAFF. The full variable domain, rest sourced from reference TRBV5-8 and TRBJ1-1, is EAGVTQSPTHLIKTRGQQATLRCSPISGHTSVYWYQQALGLGLQFLLWYDEGEERNRGNFPPRFSGRQFPNYSSELNVNALELEDSALYLCASSPPDRKSTEAFFGQGTRLTVV.

The CDR3 here is CASSNSDNEQFF. The CDR3 region has the DNA TGCGCCAGCAGCAACAGTGACAATGAGCAGTTCTTC. This chain uses TRBV5-1 with TRBJ2-1, with unresolved D. Germline values: CDR1 SGHRS, CDR2 YFSETQ. V was pared by 4 bases and J by 5 bases, with 7 bases between. The CDR3 has 12 amino acids.

This clonotype has ten or more counts. The gene calls are TRBV19 and TRBJ1-5; D ambiguous. Germline CDR1 LNHDA, CDR2 SQIVND (reference sequence). V lost 3 bases and J lost 7, with 13 bases in between. This CDR3 has 14 amino acids. CDR3 protein: CASSITRVGQPQHF. The CDR3 nucleotides are TGTGCCAGTAGTATTACGCGGGTTGGCCAGCCCCAGCATTTT. Filled out from reference TRBV19 and TRBJ1-5, the complete variable domain reads DGGITQSPKYLFRKEGQNVTLSCEQNLNHDAMYWYRQDPGQGLRLIYYSQIVNDFQKGDIAEGYSVSREKKESFPLTVTSAQKNPTAFYLCASSITRVGQPQHFGDGTRLSIL.

This clonotype has ten or more counts. The chain links TRBV9 to TRBJ1-3, with D possibly matching TRBD1 (5 bases). This CDR3 comprises 13 residues. CDR1 is SGDLS and CDR2 is YYNGEE in the germline V gene. V was clipped by 0 bases and J by 13 bases, with 14 bases between them. CDR3 protein: CASSVDTGDRIYF. In DNA form, the CDR3 reads TGTGCCAGCAGCGTAGACACCGGGGACCGGATATATTTT.

The chain has TRBV5-4 and TRBJ1-1; tentative D call: TRBD1 (5 bases). V shed 4 bases and J shed 11 bases, with 33 bases lying between them. Germline V gene sequence: CDR1 SGHNT, CDR2 YYREEE (reference sequence). CDR3 length equals 18 residues. For the CDR3, the DNA is TGTGCCAGCAGCGACGGGACGATTTCTACCCCAAAGTCAGGACGGGCTTTCTTT. It translates to CASSDGTISTPKSGRAFF.

J is TRBJ1-1 and V is TRBV3-1; D gene ambiguous. The CDR3 has 13 amino acids. CDR1 and CDR2 (germline): LGHDT, YNNKEL (reference sequence). Trimming pared 3 bases from V and 2 bases from J, leaving 7 bases between. The CDR3 coding sequence is TGTGCCAGCAGCCAGAGAAGCAACACTGAAGCTTTCTTT. It is translated as CASSQRSNTEAFF.